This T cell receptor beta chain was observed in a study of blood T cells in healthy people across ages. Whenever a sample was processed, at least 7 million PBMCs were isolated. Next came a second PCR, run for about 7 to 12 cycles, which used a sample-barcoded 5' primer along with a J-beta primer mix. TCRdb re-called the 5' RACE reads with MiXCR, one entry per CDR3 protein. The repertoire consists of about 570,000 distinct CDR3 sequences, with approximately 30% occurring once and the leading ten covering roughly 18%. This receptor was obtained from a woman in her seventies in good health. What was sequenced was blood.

The CDR3 DNA sequence: TGTGCCAGCAGCGGCGGGAGGGCTATTAACTATGGCTACACCTTC. Protein product: CASSGGRAINYGYTF. The chain is built from TRBV7-2 and TRBJ1-2; D is unclear. CDR3 length: 15 amino acids. Germline V lookup: CDR1 SGHTA, CDR2 FQGNSA. Trimming pared 5 bases from V and 1 base from J, leaving 14 bases between.